This T cell receptor (beta chain) originates from a study of T cell responses to AZD1222 COVID-19 vaccine. TCRdb's copy holds only in-frame clones and misses some; the assay was immunoSEQ multiplex PCR. The profile covers approximately 70,000 clones, with about 87% appearing a single time and 10% taken by the ten largest. General study points: Females made up more of the donors, who were largely white British, and clonal diversity may have come out too low.

About this clone itself: The antigen is unknown.

From germline, CDR1 is SGHTA and CDR2 FQGNSA. The CDR3 runs to 17 residues. V lost 1 base to trimming and J lost 3 bases; unmatched junction nucleotides: 7. Source: peripheral blood, taken 28 days after the second dose of the MenACWY control vaccine. The sequence derives from an adult who received the MenACWY meningococcal vaccine as a control. The V call is TRBV7-2, the J call TRBJ2-1; 9 bases map to TRBD2. DNA for the CDR3: TGTGCCAGCAGCTTAGTAGCTAGCGGGGAACTCTACAATGAGCAGTTCTTC. Its protein is CASSLVASGELYNEQFF.